The present T cell receptor beta chain was sequenced within a study of blood T cell repertoires in COVID-19. The ends lost 1 base at V and 1 base at J; junction bases unmatched: 6. This CDR3 comprises 16 residues. CDR1 is LNHNV, CDR2 YYDKDF, per germline (reference sequence). Method: immunoSEQ multiplex PCR; TCRdb's copy keeps in-frame clones and lacks some. The sample carries about 210,000 clones, roughly 86% recorded once. This clone appeared once. This chain joins TRBV15 and TRBJ2-5; 7 bases agree with TRBD1. This receptor was obtained from a man between 18 and 29 years old with active or convalescent COVID-19. Sequencing input: peripheral blood. The CDR3 region is CATSRVVGQSQETQYF. CDR3 coding DNA: TGTGCCACCAGCAGAGTGGTGGGACAGAGCCAAGAGACCCAGTACTTC.